One sample yielded the 14 T cell receptor beta chains listed below, sequenced in a study of cytomegalovirus exposure and HLA in healthy donors. PCR primers comprised 60 Vbeta and 13 Jbeta primers. Assay used: immunoSEQ multiplex PCR; TCRdb lists only in-frame clones, some missing. The sample lists some 170,000 clones, 75% to 90% occurring once. The specimen was PBMCs. Source of these receptors: a woman between 18 and 29 years old in good health and CMV-seronegative.

The gene calls are TRBV19 and TRBJ2-1; D is possibly TRBD2 (6 bases). This CDR3 is built from 16 residues. From germline, CDR1 is LNHDA and CDR2 SQIVND (reference sequence). Trimming removed 0 bases from V and 1 base from J, with 10 bases in between. The CDR3: CASSIDRSGSYNEQFF. In nucleotides, the CDR3 is TGTGCCAGTAGTATAGATCGCAGCGGGTCCTACAATGAGCAGTTCTTC.

The chain has TRBV6-6 and TRBJ1-2; 7 nucleotides agree with TRBD1. This CDR3 has 14 amino acids. V lost 4 bases, J lost 8 bases, and 10 bases stayed unmatched. Germline V gene sequence: CDR1 MNHNY, CDR2 SVGAGI (reference sequence). The CDR3 DNA sequence: TGTGCCAGCAGTTCCTCGGGACAGCGACGGGGCTACACCTTC. Translated, it gives CASSSSGQRRGYTF.

This chain links TRBV19 with TRBJ1-5; 9 bases agree with TRBD1. Germline V gene data show CDR1 as LNHDA and CDR2 as SQIVND (reference sequence). The CDR3 spans 15 residues. V shed 1 base, J shed 8 bases, and the junction held 6 bases outside the gene matches. CDR3 in DNA: TGTGCCAGTAGTATAGCCGGGACAGGGTTAGAGCCCCAGCATTTT. This encodes CASSIAGTGLEPQHF.

This chain connects TRBV7-6 to TRBJ1-3, with no clear D. Looked up from germline, CDR1 is SGHVS and CDR2 is FNYEAQ. CDR3 length equals 11 residues. Trimming took off 6 bases at V and 5 bases at J, with 5 bases between the two ends. The CDR3 DNA reads as TGTGCCAGCAGTAGCCGAAACACCATATATTTT. It specifies CASSSRNTIYF.

The J gene is TRBJ2-7, the V gene TRBV10-2; the D gene is possibly TRBD1 (6 bases). Germline V gene lookup returns CDR1 WSHSY and CDR2 SAAADI. V was trimmed by 8 bases and J by 1 base, leaving 9 bases between them. This CDR3 region has 12 residues. The CDR3 reads CASSQGSYEQYF. The CDR3 nucleotides are TGCGCCAGCTCCCAGGGGTCCTACGAGCAGTACTTC.

The chain carries TRBV19 and TRBJ2-1; possible D gene TRBD1, 6 bases. Trimming took 6 bases from V and 4 from J, leaving 16 bases between them. This CDR3 is built from 15 residues. CDR1 is LNHDA and CDR2 is SQIVND in the germline V gene (reference sequence). The chain's CDR3 is CASRMDRQGYNEQFF. DNA for the CDR3: TGTGCCAGTAGAATGGACAGACAAGGTTACAATGAGCAGTTCTTC.

The V call is TRBV28, the J call TRBJ2-3, with 10 bases lining up with TRBD1. V gave up 5 bases and J gave up 5 bases; unmatched junction bases: 7. The CDR3 sequence is 15 residues long. Germline V gives CDR1 MDHEN, CDR2 SYDVKM. CDR3 sequence (DNA): TGTGCCAGCAGTCGCCGGGGACAGGGGCGAGATACGCAGTATTTT. This gives the protein CASSRRGQGRDTQYF.

This clone has only one observation. This chain links TRBV15 with TRBJ2-5; 12 bases match TRBD2. The CDR3 runs to 18 residues. Looked up from germline, CDR1 is LNHNV and CDR2 is YYDKDF (reference sequence). The V gene end was trimmed by 0 bases and the J gene end by 7 bases; junction bases not matched to a gene: 12. CDR3 DNA sequence: TGTGCCACCAGCAGAGATCATTCGCTAGCGGGGGGGAGTGGGACCCAGTACTTC. Its translation: CATSRDHSLAGGSGTQYF.

This sequence joins TRBV10-1 and TRBJ2-5; D is possibly TRBD1 (6 bases). CDR1 and CDR2 from the germline V gene are WNHNN and SYGVQD (reference sequence). The CDR3 sequence is 14 residues long. Trimming shortened V by 6 bases and J by 1 base, and 12 bases separated the two germline ends. The CDR3: CASSETGFQETQYF. The CDR3 DNA is TGCGCCAGCAGCGAAACAGGGTTCCAAGAGACCCAGTACTTC.

V and J are TRBV27 and TRBJ2-1; TRBD2 is a possible D gene (7 bases). This CDR3 has 23 residues. Per germline, CDR1 MNHEY and CDR2 SMNVEV (reference sequence). V lost 0 bases and J 1 base, leaving 31 bases between the germline ends. The CDR3 sequence: CASSLSGQGTTIGGGFSYNEQFF. The CDR3 DNA follows: TGTGCCAGCAGTTTATCGGGACAAGGGACAACCATTGGCGGGGGTTTTTCCTACAATGAGCAGTTCTTC.

This clone was counted a few times. The gene calls are TRBV5-1 and TRBJ1-6, with a tentative D call TRBD1 (6 bases). The CDR3 runs to 15 residues. V lost 5 bases and J 6 bases, leaving 15 bases between the germline ends. CDR1 and CDR2 (germline): SGHRS, YFSETQ. The CDR3 region has the DNA TGCGCCAGCAGTCTCGGGACATTGGTTAATTCACCCCTCCACTTT. It specifies CASSLGTLVNSPLHF.

This sequence joins TRBV19 and TRBJ2-2; tentatively, D is TRBD1 (5 bases). Germline values: CDR1 LNHDA, CDR2 SQIVND (reference sequence). CDR3 length: 16 amino acids. The V end was cut by 2 bases, the J end by 0 bases, with 10 bases between. CDR3 loop: CASSIKPGTNTGELFF. Written as DNA, the CDR3 is TGTGCCAGTAGTATAAAACCAGGGACGAACACCGGGGAGCTGTTTTTT.

The chain combines TRBV6-1 with TRBJ2-2; D is uncertain. Germline lookup yields CDR1 MNHNS and CDR2 SASEGT. This CDR3 has 19 residues. Trimming shortened V by 4 bases and J by 3 bases, and 24 bases separated the two germline ends. This CDR3 reads CASSGTKILGIQYTGELFF. Here the CDR3 DNA reads TGTGCCAGCAGTGGAACCAAGATCCTCGGTATACAGTACACCGGGGAGCTGTTTTTT.

V and J are TRBV7-3 and TRBJ1-1; D is undetermined. V dropped 5 bases and J dropped 5 bases, with 12 bases sitting between them. Germline assignment: CDR1 SGHTA and CDR2 FQGTGA. This CDR3 comprises 13 residues. The CDR3 coding sequence is TGTGCCAGCAGCCTCTCGGGGAGGACTGAAGCTTTCTTT. Protein: CASSLSGRTEAFF.